One and the same sample provided the 29 T cell receptor beta chains below, sequenced in a study of blood T cell repertoires in COVID-19. The protocol was immunoSEQ multiplex PCR, while the TCRdb copy is restricted to in-frame clones and leaves out a portion. Of 170,000 or so clones listed, roughly nine tenths are singletons. The material sequenced was peripheral blood. The receptors come from a man aged 18 to 29 who had recovered from COVID-19.

As for this clone: This same CDR3 is encoded by further DNA sequences in the sample. The chain is built from TRBV7-2 and TRBJ2-1, with TRBD2 matching 8 bases. The CDR3 sequence is 15 residues long. V gave up 2 bases and J gave up 7 bases; unmatched junction bases: 7. The V gene's germline CDR1 is SGHTA and CDR2 FQGNSA. The CDR3 sequence: CASSLTSGRLNEQFF. Here the CDR3 DNA reads TGTGCCAGCAGCTTAACAAGCGGGAGATTAAATGAGCAGTTCTTC.

In this sample, this clone turned up once. The chain uses TRBV15 and TRBJ2-6; 7 nucleotides align to TRBD1. The length of the CDR3 is 18 residues. Trimming took 2 bases from V and 0 from J; bases not matched to a gene: 7. Germline V gives CDR1 LNHNV, CDR2 YYDKDF (reference sequence). The CDR3: CATSRNPAGGSGANVLTF. In DNA, the CDR3 is TGTGCCACCAGCAGAAATCCCGCAGGGGGCTCTGGGGCCAACGTCCTGACTTTC. Based on the CDR3 plus reference TRBV15 and TRBJ2-6, the full variable domain is DAMVIQNPRYQVTQFGKPVTLSCSQTLNHNVMYWYQQKSSQAPKLLFHYYDKDFNNEADTPDNFQSRRPNTSFCFLDIRSPGLGDTAMYLCATSRNPAGGSGANVLTFGAGSRLTVL.

The rearrangement joins TRBV14 to TRBJ2-1, with 10 positions matching TRBD2. After removal of 2 bases from V and 8 bases from J, the junction contained 12 bases not matched to a gene. CDR3 length: 17 amino acids. Germline CDR1 reads SGHDN; CDR2 reads FVKESK. CDR3 sequence: CASSQYLRTSGVDEQFF. The CDR3 DNA is TGTGCCAGCAGCCAATACCTCCGAACTAGCGGGGTCGATGAGCAGTTCTTC.

V and J are TRBV7-3 and TRBJ1-2, with D maybe TRBD1 (5 bases). Germline V gives CDR1 SGHTA, CDR2 FQGTGA. V lost 5 bases and J 3 bases, leaving 19 bases between the germline ends. CDR3 length: 16 residues. DNA of the CDR3: TGTGCCAGCAGCCCCGGGGGGGAGACCGGCCACTATGGCTACACCTTC. Translated, it gives CASSPGGETGHYGYTF.

The V and J genes are TRBV30 and TRBJ2-5; 7 bases line up with TRBD2. The V gene's germline CDR1 is GTSNPN and CDR2 SVGIG (reference sequence). J gave up 3 bases and V 5 bases, and 15 bases lay outside the gene matches. The CDR3 runs 16 residues. The CDR3 is CAWGRFATSRKETQYF. The CDR3 coding sequence is TGTGCCTGGGGACGGTTTGCGACTAGCAGAAAAGAGACCCAGTACTTC.

The rearrangement links TRBV9 to TRBJ2-6, with 7 bases identical to TRBD1. J gave up 0 bases and V 4 bases, and 7 bases lay outside the gene matches. The CDR3 is made up of 17 amino acids. The germline gives CDR1 SGDLS, CDR2 YYNGEE. Here the CDR3 reads CASSPRTGLSGANVLTF. As DNA, the CDR3 is TGTGCCAGCAGCCCCAGGACAGGTCTCTCTGGGGCCAACGTCCTGACTTTC.

The chain recombines TRBV6-6 with TRBJ1-4; the match to TRBD1 covers 8 bases. V gave up 7 bases and J gave up 7 bases; unmatched junction bases: 11. The CDR3 sequence is 15 residues long. The germline CDR1 and CDR2 sequences are MNHNY and SVGAGI (reference sequence). CDR3 in amino acids: CASTVLTGVVEKLFF. DNA of the CDR3: TGTGCCAGCACCGTCCTGACAGGGGTGGTTGAAAAACTGTTTTTT.

The CDR3 sequence is CASWTGGLGQPQHF. The CDR3 nucleotides are TGTGCCAGCTGGACAGGGGGCTTAGGTCAGCCCCAGCATTTT. This sequence joins TRBV27 and TRBJ1-5; 11 bases match TRBD1. Per the germline V gene, CDR1 is MNHEY and CDR2 is SMNVEV (reference sequence). The length of the CDR3 is 14 residues. Trimming at V came to 8 bases and at J to 6 bases, leaving 6 bases not matched to a gene.

The chain links TRBV5-1 to TRBJ2-1, with 15 bases fitting TRBD2. Unmatched junction bases numbered 6, after V lost 3 bases and J lost 8 bases. CDR1 and CDR2 from the germline V gene are SGHRS and YFSETQ. CDR3 size: 16 residues. The CDR3 spells CASSSGLAGGQDEQFF. In DNA, the CDR3 is TGCGCCAGCAGCTCAGGACTAGCGGGAGGGCAAGATGAGCAGTTCTTC.

This clone was counted a single time. The V gene is TRBV10-3, the J gene TRBJ2-5; a weak D match, TRBD1 (6 bases). The CDR3 is 14 amino acids. Trimming stripped 8 bases from V and 5 bases from J, with 18 bases between. The V gene's germline CDR1 is ENHRY and CDR2 SYGVKD. The CDR3 sequence is CAIRSNGRGETQYF. In DNA form, the CDR3 reads TGTGCCATCCGATCAAATGGTAGGGGGGAGACCCAGTACTTC.

The chain combines TRBV4-3 with TRBJ1-1; no reliable D call. The germline V and J ends were trimmed by 1 base and 4 bases, with 16 bases remaining between them. The CDR3 totals 16 residues. Germline loops: CDR1 LGHNA, CDR2 YSLEER. In DNA form, the CDR3 reads TGCGCCAGCAGCCAAGGGATGGTGGCGGTTTTCACTGAAGCTTTCTTT. Its translation: CASSQGMVAVFTEAFF.

The genes are TRBV9 and TRBJ2-3; 10 bases map to TRBD2. Germline CDR1 reads SGDLS; CDR2 reads YYNGEE. CDR3 length: 16 residues. J lost 7 bases, V lost 0 bases, and 8 bases had no gene match. The CDR3 DNA follows: TGTGCCAGCAGCGTAGAAGGTGGTAGCGGGAGGTATACGCAGTATTTT. Amino acids: CASSVEGGSGRYTQYF.

The chain has TRBV5-1 and TRBJ2-7; D is unclear. V was cut by 4 bases and J by 0 bases, with 11 bases left in between. Germline CDR1 and CDR2: SGHRS and YFSETQ. The CDR3 is 14 amino acids. In DNA, the CDR3 is TGCGCCAGCAGCCCCGCGACTGTCTCCTACGAGCAGTACTTC. Residues: CASSPATVSYEQYF.

The chain has TRBV12-5 and TRBJ2-3; maybe TRBD2 (6 bases). V was pared by 4 bases and J by 0 bases, with 14 bases between. Looked up from germline, CDR1 is LGHNT and CDR2 is FRNRAP. The CDR3 has 16 residues. Written as DNA, the CDR3 is TGTGCTAGTGGTTCCCGGGGAGGACTTAGCACAGATACGCAGTATTTT. Residues: CASGSRGGLSTDTQYF.

V gene TRBV13 combines with J gene TRBJ2-3; TRBD2 matches 12 bases. The junction had 4 bases not matched to a gene; V was cut back by 6 bases and J by 0 bases. The CDR3 extends over 16 amino acids. Germline V CDR1 and CDR2: PRHDT, FYEKMQ (reference sequence). CDR3 sequence: CASRASGRESTDTQYF. As DNA, the CDR3 is TGTGCCAGCAGGGCTAGCGGGAGGGAAAGCACAGATACGCAGTATTTT.

This sequence joins TRBV21-1 and TRBJ1-3. TRBV21-1 is flagged as a pseudogene. The CDR3 length is 16 residues. CDR3 bases: TGTGCCAGCAGCAAAGCCGACGGGGAAGGCGGAAACACCATATATTTT. Translation gives CASSKADGEGGNTIYF.

The CDR3 nucleotides are TGTGCCATCATGGGTATTAGCGGGACCCCTAGCACAGATACGCAGTATTTT. Its translation is CAIMGISGTPSTDTQYF. V gene TRBV10-3 combines with J gene TRBJ2-3; 8 bases are shared with TRBD2. This CDR3 region has 17 residues. V gave up 7 bases and J gave up 0 bases; unmatched junction bases: 12. From germline, CDR1 is ENHRY and CDR2 SYGVKD.

This chain connects TRBV7-2 to TRBJ2-7; 13 nucleotides align to TRBD2. V lost 6 bases and J lost 4; bases outside the gene matches: 9. The CDR3 consists of 16 residues. Germline loops: CDR1 SGHTA, CDR2 FQGNSA. In nucleotides, the CDR3 is TGTGCCAGCAGGCGTACTGGACTAGCGGGAGTATACGAGCAGTACTTC. Its protein product is CASRRTGLAGVYEQYF.

A word on this clone: Other nucleotide sequences from this sample produce the same CDR3. The chain is built from TRBV5-1 and TRBJ2-2, with 10 bases fitting TRBD1. The V segment lost 8 bases and the J segment 9 bases; nucleotides outside the gene matches: 7. Germline V gene data show CDR1 as SGHRS and CDR2 as YFSETQ. CDR3 length: 13 amino acids. CDR3 nucleotides: TGCGCCAGTTCAGGGACAGGGGCCCGGGAGCTGTTTTTT. As protein: CASSGTGARELFF.

The rearrangement uses TRBV2 and TRBJ2-3; a weak D match, TRBD1 (6 bases). There are 15 residues in the CDR3. V lost 3 bases to trimming and J lost 1 base, with 11 bases between them. CDR1 is SNHLY and CDR2 is FYNNEI in the germline V gene. DNA of the CDR3: TGTGCCAGCAGTGACCAGGGGTTGGGCACAGATACGCAGTATTTT. The encoded protein is CASSDQGLGTDTQYF.

In DNA form, the CDR3 reads TGTGCCAGCAGCACCACAGGGGAATGGAATCAGCCCCAGCATTTT. It yields the protein CASSTTGEWNQPQHF. V usage is TRBV5-6 and J usage is TRBJ1-5, with 7 bases that match TRBD1. Looked up from germline, CDR1 is SGHDT and CDR2 is YYEEEE. The CDR3 has 15 amino acids. V was pared by 4 bases and J by 4 bases, with 8 bases of the junction left unmatched.

V usage is TRBV19 and J usage is TRBJ2-1, with D hard to call. Trimming shortened V by 3 bases and J by 6 bases, and 9 bases separated the two germline ends. The CDR3 is 13 residues long. Germline-derived CDR1 and CDR2 are LNHDA and SQIVND (reference sequence). CDR3: CASSITEINEQFF. The CDR3 DNA follows: TGTGCCAGTAGTATCACTGAGATCAATGAGCAGTTCTTC.

The chain is built from TRBV6-1 and TRBJ1-3; D gene uncertain. The CDR3 is 13 residues long. The germline V gene has CDR1 MNHNS and CDR2 SASEGT. V lost 7 bases to trimming and J lost 9 bases, with 16 bases between them. The CDR3 sequence is CASIPTPGGTIYF. CDR3 nucleotides: TGTGCCAGCATCCCGACACCTGGAGGCACCATATATTTT.

As regards this clone: The junction shows a germline mismatch at one end, possibly a read error. This chain connects TRBV7-7 to TRBJ2-3; 9 bases map to TRBD1. Germline CDR1 SSHAT, CDR2 FNYEAQ (reference sequence). This CDR3 spans 16 amino acids. DNA of the CDR3: TGTGCTAGCAGCTCCGGGACAGGGTTGGGCACAGATACGCAGTATTTT. Protein sequence: CASSSGTGLGTDTQYF.

This chain connects TRBV10-3 to TRBJ1-3; D unresolved. The CDR3 spans 13 residues. Germline lookup yields CDR1 ENHRY and CDR2 SYGVKD. V was pared by 3 bases and J by 3 bases, with 6 bases between. The CDR3 bases are TGTGCCATCAGTGACAGTCGTGGAAACACCATATATTTT. Its translation: CAISDSRGNTIYF.

V usage is TRBV7-9 and J usage is TRBJ2-2; D call uncertain. Germline V gene sequence: CDR1 SEHNR, CDR2 FQNEAQ (reference sequence). This CDR3 has 13 residues. With 3 bases removed from V and 1 base from J, the gap between germline ends came to 3 bases. CDR3: CASSFMNTGELFF. For the CDR3, the DNA is TGTGCCAGCAGCTTTATGAACACCGGGGAGCTGTTTTTT.

V is TRBV13 and J is TRBJ2-7; 8 nucleotides agree with TRBD2. The V gene's germline CDR1 is PRHDT and CDR2 FYEKMQ (reference sequence). The CDR3 sequence is 15 residues long. Trimming cost V 8 bases and J 5 bases; bases outside gene matches: 14. The CDR3 loop is CASFPSRGGGHEQYF. The CDR3 bases are TGTGCCAGCTTTCCGAGCCGGGGGGGAGGCCACGAGCAGTACTTC.

This clone was seen just once. This chain joins TRBV9 and TRBJ1-2, with D possibly matching TRBD1 (5 bases). V shed 4 bases and J shed 0 bases, with 13 bases lying between them. CDR1 and CDR2 from the germline V gene are SGDLS and YYNGEE. This CDR3 region has 15 residues. Written as DNA, the CDR3 is TGTGCCAGCAGCACTCAGGGCCCTCCTAACTATGGCTACACCTTC. Residues: CASSTQGPPNYGYTF.

The V and J genes are TRBV5-5 and TRBJ2-7; 8 bases align to TRBD2. V lost 0 bases, J lost 5 bases, and 4 bases stayed unmatched. The CDR3 length is 14 residues. Per the germline V gene, CDR1 is SGHKS and CDR2 is YYEKEE (reference sequence). The CDR3 coding sequence is TGTGCCAGCAGCTTGGTCGGGAGGGCCCACGAGCAGTACTTC. Protein: CASSLVGRAHEQYF.